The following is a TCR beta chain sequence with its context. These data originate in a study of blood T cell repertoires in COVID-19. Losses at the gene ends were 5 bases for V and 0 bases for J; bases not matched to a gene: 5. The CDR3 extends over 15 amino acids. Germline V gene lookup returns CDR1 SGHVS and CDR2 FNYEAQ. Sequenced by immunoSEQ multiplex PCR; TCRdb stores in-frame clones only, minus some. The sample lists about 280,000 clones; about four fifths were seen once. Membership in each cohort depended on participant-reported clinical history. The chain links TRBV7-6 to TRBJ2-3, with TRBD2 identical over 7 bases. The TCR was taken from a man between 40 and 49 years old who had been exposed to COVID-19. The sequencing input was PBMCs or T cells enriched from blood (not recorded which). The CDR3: CASSPSSGSTDTQYF. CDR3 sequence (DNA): TGTGCCAGCAGCCCCTCTAGCGGAAGCACAGATACGCAGTATTTT. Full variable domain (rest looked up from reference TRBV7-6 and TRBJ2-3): GAGVSQSPRYKVTKRGQDVALRCDPISGHVSLYWYRQALGQGPEFLTYFNYEAQQDKSGLPNDRFSAERPEGSISTLTIQRTEQRDSAMYRCASSPSSGSTDTQYFGPGTRLTVL.